These 22 T cell receptor beta chains share one sample of origin, sequenced in a study of technical replicates of blood from a few donors. TCRdb keeps only in-frame clones here, not all; method: immunoSEQ multiplex PCR. The data contain 80,000 to 95,000 clones, less than 96% of them singletons. Sequenced material: T cells isolated from PBMCs. The origin of the receptors is a human donor in good health.

The rearrangement uses TRBV7-2 and TRBJ1-2; 12 nucleotides match TRBD1. This CDR3 contains 14 residues. Germline loops: CDR1 SGHTA, CDR2 FQGNSA. V dropped 3 bases and J dropped 6; count of bases not matched to a gene: 2. The CDR3 here is CASSLGQGANGYTF. The DNA for the CDR3 is TGTGCCAGCAGCTTGGGACAGGGGGCTAATGGCTACACCTTC.

This chain connects TRBV7-2 to TRBJ2-6, with TRBD2 identical over 11 bases. CDR1 and CDR2 from the germline V gene are SGHTA and FQGNSA. The CDR3 covers 18 residues. The J segment lost 0 bases and the V segment lost 3 bases, leaving 4 bases of the junction unmatched. Written as DNA, the CDR3 is TGTGCCAGCAGCTTCTCCGGGACTAGCGGCTCTGGGGCCAACGTCCTGACTTTC. Encoded protein: CASSFSGTSGSGANVLTF.

The genes are TRBV28 and TRBJ2-5, with TRBD1 identical over 8 bases. CDR3 length equals 15 residues. Looked up from germline, CDR1 is MDHEN and CDR2 is SYDVKM. Trimming at V came to 4 bases and at J to 5 bases, leaving 9 bases not matched to a gene. Here the CDR3 reads CASSWDRRRGETQYF. The CDR3 DNA sequence: TGTGCCAGCAGTTGGGACAGGCGGCGAGGGGAGACCCAGTACTTC. Based on the CDR3 plus reference TRBV28 and TRBJ2-5, the full variable domain is DVKVTQSSRYLVKRTGEKVFLECVQDMDHENMFWYRQDPGLGLRLIYFSYDVKMKEKGDIPEGYSVSREKKERFSLILESASTNQTSMYLCASSWDRRRGETQYFGPGTRLLVL.

The gene calls are TRBV28 and TRBJ1-2; 8 bases are shared with TRBD1. The CDR3 covers 15 residues. The germline V gene encodes CDR1 MDHEN and CDR2 SYDVKM. With V trimmed by 5 bases and J by 4 bases, 9 bases remained unmatched. This CDR3 reads CASSLRDRSPYGYTF. The CDR3 DNA reads TGTGCCAGCAGTCTCCGGGACAGGAGCCCCTATGGCTACACCTTC.

The CDR3 is CASSMTGLNTEAFF. Here the CDR3 DNA reads TGCGCCAGCAGCATGACAGGGCTTAACACTGAAGCTTTCTTT. The V gene is TRBV5-1, the J gene TRBJ1-1; 7 positions agree with TRBD1. This CDR3 region has 14 residues. Per the germline V gene, CDR1 is SGHRS and CDR2 is YFSETQ. V lost 4 bases to trimming and J lost 2 bases; unmatched junction nucleotides: 5.

This rearrangement joins TRBV27 to TRBJ2-7; maybe TRBD2 (5 bases). This CDR3 is built from 14 residues. In germline, CDR1 is MNHEY, CDR2 SMNVEV (reference sequence). Trimming stripped 4 bases from V and 4 bases from J, with 14 bases between. The CDR3 DNA is TGTGCCAGCAGTTCGTTCGGAGGAGGATACGAGCAGTACTTC. Residues: CASSSFGGGYEQYF.

This clone came up once. The chain carries TRBV5-6 and TRBJ2-7; TRBD1 aligns across 10 bases. The V segment lost 2 bases and the J segment 3 bases; nucleotides outside the gene matches: 8. CDR1 SGHDT and CDR2 YYEEEE come from the germline V gene. This CDR3 comprises 16 residues. CDR3 region: CASSFWYRDRGYEQYF. The CDR3 DNA sequence: TGTGCCAGCAGCTTTTGGTATCGGGACAGGGGCTACGAGCAGTACTTC.

This chain uses TRBV5-5 with TRBJ2-3; D possibly corresponds to TRBD1 (6 bases). V was pared by 1 base and J by 5 bases, with 8 bases between. The CDR3 extends over 13 amino acids. Germline values: CDR1 SGHKS, CDR2 YYEKEE (reference sequence). CDR3 nucleotides: TGTGCCAGCAGCTTGATAGGGGGAGATACGCAGTATTTT. This sequence encodes CASSLIGGDTQYF.

This chain uses TRBV2 with TRBJ1-2, with D possibly matching TRBD1 (5 bases). This CDR3 comprises 12 residues. Per the germline V gene, CDR1 is SNHLY and CDR2 is FYNNEI. Trimming stripped 6 bases from V and 4 bases from J, with 9 bases between. The chain's CDR3 is CASRLQGYGYTF. As DNA, the CDR3 is TGTGCCAGCAGACTTCAGGGCTATGGCTACACCTTC. The full variable domain, with the rest looked up from reference TRBV2 and TRBJ1-2, is EPEVTQTPSHQVTQMGQEVILRCVPISNHLYFYWYRQILGQKVEFLVSFYNNEISEKSEIFDDQFSVERPDGSNFTLKIRSTKLEDSAMYFCASRLQGYGYTFGSGTRLTVV.

The V and J genes are TRBV4-1 and TRBJ2-7, with D perhaps matching TRBD2 (5 bases). CDR1 is MGHRA and CDR2 is YSYEKL in the germline V gene. The CDR3 has 13 amino acids. V was shortened by 4 bases and J by 4 bases, with 11 bases between the two germline ends. The CDR3 DNA reads as TGCGCCAGCAGCCCAAGCGGCAGTTACGAGCAGTACTTC. It codes for CASSPSGSYEQYF.

This chain joins TRBV7-3 and TRBJ2-5, with TRBD1 matching 8 bases. V lost 4 bases and J lost 4; bases outside the gene matches: 2. The CDR3 totals 13 residues. In germline, CDR1 is SGHTA, CDR2 FQGTGA. CDR3 sequence: CASSSGQGETQYF. For the CDR3, the DNA is TGTGCCAGCAGCTCAGGACAGGGAGAGACCCAGTACTTC.

The chain combines TRBV6-1 with TRBJ2-7; 7 bases agree with TRBD1. The CDR3 has 15 amino acids. With V trimmed by 3 bases and J by 2 bases, 7 bases remained unmatched. CDR1 is MNHNS, CDR2 SASEGT, per germline. The CDR3 nucleotides read TGTGCCAGCAGTGAGGGTAGAGGGGGCCCCTACGAGCAGTACTTC. It yields the protein CASSEGRGGPYEQYF.

The chain uses TRBV7-2 and TRBJ2-3, with TRBD2 matching over 7 bases. Germline V lookup: CDR1 SGHTA, CDR2 FQGNSA. This CDR3 is built from 16 residues. Germline trimming cut 1 base from V and 1 base from J; bases unmatched to any gene: 5. CDR3 region: CASSLGASGGTDTQYF. The CDR3 DNA reads TGTGCCAGCAGCTTAGGGGCTAGCGGAGGCACAGATACGCAGTATTTT.

The chain is built from TRBV10-3 and TRBJ2-6; D remains unclear. V shed 6 bases and J shed 0 bases, with 3 bases lying between them. Germline V gene sequence: CDR1 ENHRY, CDR2 SYGVKD. This CDR3 spans 13 amino acids. The CDR3: CAISISGANVLTF. The CDR3 DNA reads as TGTGCCATCAGCATCTCTGGGGCCAACGTCCTGACTTTC.

The chain links TRBV11-2 to TRBJ2-7, with D tentatively TRBD2 (5 bases). The germline gives CDR1 SGHAT, CDR2 FQNNGV. V was pared by 1 base and J by 3 bases, with 7 bases between. The CDR3 is made up of 13 amino acids. For the CDR3, the DNA is TGTGCCAGCAGCTTAGCGGGAATCTACGAGCAGTACTTC. This translates into CASSLAGIYEQYF.

The rearrangement links TRBV10-3 to TRBJ2-1; 8 positions match TRBD2. After removal of 1 base from V and 5 bases from J, the junction contained 7 bases not matched to a gene. The CDR3 length is 16 residues. CDR1 and CDR2 (germline): ENHRY, SYGVKD. The CDR3 protein is CAISEYHRGGDNEQFF. In DNA form, the CDR3 reads TGTGCCATCAGTGAGTACCACCGGGGGGGCGACAATGAGCAGTTCTTC.

This chain joins TRBV5-1 and TRBJ2-3; 7 bases agree with TRBD2. The V gene's germline CDR1 is SGHRS and CDR2 YFSETQ. The CDR3 has 14 amino acids. Trimming cost V 6 bases and J 3 bases; bases outside gene matches: 7. The CDR3 reads CASTLRGDTDTQYF. The CDR3 DNA is TGCGCCAGCACCCTCCGGGGGGATACAGATACGCAGTATTTT.

The rearrangement uses TRBV5-1 and TRBJ2-1, with 9 bases aligning to TRBD2. The CDR3 totals 14 residues. The V gene's germline CDR1 is SGHRS and CDR2 YFSETQ. Trimming removed 7 bases from V and 9 bases from J; junction bases left unmatched: 11. CDR3 residues: CASVLGTSRSEQFF. Here the CDR3 DNA reads TGCGCCAGCGTACTCGGGACTAGCAGATCTGAGCAGTTCTTC.

The rearrangement joins TRBV7-2 to TRBJ2-7; possible D gene TRBD2, 5 bases. V was clipped by 1 base and J by 2 bases, with 18 bases between them. The CDR3 sequence is 17 residues long. CDR1 and CDR2 (germline): SGHTA, FQGNSA. CDR3 residues: CASSLVGTADLAYEQYF. The CDR3 DNA follows: TGTGCCAGCAGCTTAGTCGGTACAGCGGACTTAGCCTACGAGCAGTACTTC.

This clone has a single count. The CDR3 nucleotides are TGTGCCAGCAGTCGCAGGGGTAGCTCCTACAATGAGCAGTTCTTC. Protein: CASSRRGSSYNEQFF. The V gene is TRBV27, the J gene TRBJ2-1, with a tentative D call TRBD1 (6 bases). V dropped 5 bases and J dropped 0 bases, with 11 bases sitting between them. The CDR3 is made up of 15 amino acids. Looked up from germline, CDR1 is MNHEY and CDR2 is SMNVEV (reference sequence).

V usage is TRBV5-8 and J usage is TRBJ2-1; 12 bases map to TRBD2. The CDR3 contains 17 residues. Germline V CDR1 and CDR2: SGHTS, YDEGEE. V shed 4 bases and J 3 bases; nucleotides not matched to a gene: 8. The CDR3 sequence: CASSKGTSGPYYNEQFF. CDR3 nucleotides: TGTGCCAGCAGCAAAGGGACTAGCGGGCCGTACTACAATGAGCAGTTCTTC. Full variable domain (rest looked up from reference TRBV5-8 and TRBJ2-1): EAGVTQSPTHLIKTRGQQATLRCSPISGHTSVYWYQQALGLGLQFLLWYDEGEERNRGNFPPRFSGRQFPNYSSELNVNALELEDSALYLCASSKGTSGPYYNEQFFGPGTRLTVL.

The chain joins TRBV27 to TRBJ1-2; D may be TRBD1 (6 bases). The ends were cut back, 8 bases at V and 4 bases at J, with 11 bases in the middle. The CDR3 has 12 residues. Germline V lookup: CDR1 MNHEY, CDR2 SMNVEV (reference sequence). The CDR3 DNA sequence: TGTGCCAGCGGGGACACCACCTATGGCTACACCTTC. This encodes CASGDTTYGYTF.